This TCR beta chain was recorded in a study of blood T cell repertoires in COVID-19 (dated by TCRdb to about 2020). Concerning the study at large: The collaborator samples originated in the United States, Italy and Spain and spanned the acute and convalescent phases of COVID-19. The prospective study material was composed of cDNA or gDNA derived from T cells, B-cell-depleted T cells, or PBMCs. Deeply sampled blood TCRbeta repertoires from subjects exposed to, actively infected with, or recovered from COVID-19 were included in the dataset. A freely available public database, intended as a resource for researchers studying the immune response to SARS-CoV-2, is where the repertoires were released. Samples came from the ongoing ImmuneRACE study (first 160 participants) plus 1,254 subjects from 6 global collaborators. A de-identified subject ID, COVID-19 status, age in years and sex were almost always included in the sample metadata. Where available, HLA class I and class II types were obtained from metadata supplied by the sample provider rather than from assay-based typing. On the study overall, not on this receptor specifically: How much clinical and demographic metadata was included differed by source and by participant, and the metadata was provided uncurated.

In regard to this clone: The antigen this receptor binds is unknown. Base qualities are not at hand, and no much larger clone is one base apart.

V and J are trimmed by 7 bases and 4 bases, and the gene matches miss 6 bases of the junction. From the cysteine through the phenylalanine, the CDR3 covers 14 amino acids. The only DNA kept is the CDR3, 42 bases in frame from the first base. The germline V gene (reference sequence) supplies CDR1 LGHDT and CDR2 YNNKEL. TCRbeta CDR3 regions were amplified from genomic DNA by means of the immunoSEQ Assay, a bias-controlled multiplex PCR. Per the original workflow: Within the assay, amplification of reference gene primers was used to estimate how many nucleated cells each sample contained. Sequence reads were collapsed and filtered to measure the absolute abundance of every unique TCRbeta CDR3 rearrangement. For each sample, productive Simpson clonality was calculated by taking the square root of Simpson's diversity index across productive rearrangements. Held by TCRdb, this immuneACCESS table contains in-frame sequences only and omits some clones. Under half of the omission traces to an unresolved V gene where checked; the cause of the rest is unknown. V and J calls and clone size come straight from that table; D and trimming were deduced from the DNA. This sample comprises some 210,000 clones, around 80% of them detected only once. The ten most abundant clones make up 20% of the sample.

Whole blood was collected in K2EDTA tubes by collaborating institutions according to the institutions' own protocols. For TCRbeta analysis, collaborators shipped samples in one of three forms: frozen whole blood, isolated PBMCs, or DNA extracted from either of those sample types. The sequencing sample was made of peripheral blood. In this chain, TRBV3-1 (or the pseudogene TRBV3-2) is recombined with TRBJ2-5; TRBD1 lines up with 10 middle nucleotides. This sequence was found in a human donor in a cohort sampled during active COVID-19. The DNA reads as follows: TGTGCCAGCACCTCCCGGGACAGGGGAGAGACCCAGTACTTC. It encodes CASTSRDRGETQYF.